What follows are 25 T cell receptor beta chains derived from one specimen sequenced in a study of blood T cell repertoires in COVID-19. Sequencing was performed with immunoSEQ multiplex PCR; in TCRdb, only in-frame clones are kept and a portion is missing. The sample carries approximately 220,000 clones, around 84% recorded once. Material for sequencing was PBMCs or T cells enriched from blood (not recorded which). The receptors derive from a man in his forties who had recovered from COVID-19.

The chain couples TRBV2 to TRBJ2-4; 8 bases fit TRBD2. In germline, CDR1 is SNHLY, CDR2 FYNNEI. V gave up 1 base and J gave up 6 bases; unmatched junction bases: 8. The CDR3 spans 16 residues. Written as DNA, the CDR3 is TGTGCCAGCAGTGAAGGTCTAGCGGGTGGGGTAAACATTCAGTACTTC. It codes for CASSEGLAGGVNIQYF.

To note about this clone: The identical CDR3 is also encoded by other nucleotide sequences in the sample. The CDR3 sequence: CASSLVSYEQYF. CDR3 nucleotides: TGTGCCAGCAGCTTAGTCAGCTACGAGCAGTACTTC. The chain has TRBV7-9 and TRBJ2-7; D not resolved. CDR3 length: 12 amino acids. Per the germline V gene, CDR1 is SEHNR and CDR2 is FQNEAQ (reference sequence). The ends were cut back, 1 base at V and 3 bases at J, with 4 bases in the middle.

Note on this clone: One junction end does not reproduce the germline sequence, and a read error may be involved. The chain carries TRBV7-8 and TRBJ2-2; possible D gene TRBD1, 5 bases. CDR1 and CDR2 (germline): SGHVS, FQNEAQ. The CDR3 extends over 17 amino acids. The CDR3 bases are TGTGTCAGCAGCTTAGCAGCTGGCAGGGAAGACACCGGGGAGCTGTTTTTT. This encodes CVSSLAAGREDTGELFF.

The chain recombines TRBV7-2 with TRBJ2-7, with 10 bases that match TRBD1. Losses at the gene ends were 4 bases for V and 5 bases for J; bases not matched to a gene: 11. Germline-derived CDR1 and CDR2 are SGHTA and FQGNSA. CDR3 length equals 16 residues. CDR3 bases: TGTGCCAGCAGCTCAGGACAGGGGGGGCGAAAAGACGAGCAGTACTTC. Amino acids: CASSSGQGGRKDEQYF.

This rearrangement joins TRBV10-3 to TRBJ1-5, with TRBD1 identical over 7 bases. Germline V gene lookup returns CDR1 ENHRY and CDR2 SYGVKD. The CDR3 is made up of 14 amino acids. J lost 5 bases, V lost 9 bases, and 10 bases had no gene match. CDR3 coding DNA: TGTGCCATAAAAAACCAGGGGGTTGATCAGCCCCAGCATTTT. It codes for CAIKNQGVDQPQHF.

V gene TRBV7-9 combines with J gene TRBJ2-1; no reliable D call. Germline CDR1 reads SEHNR; CDR2 reads FQNEAQ (reference sequence). This CDR3 has 15 amino acids. V was shortened by 5 bases and J by 0 bases, with 11 bases between the two germline ends. The CDR3 sequence: CASSGAGSSYNEQFF. The CDR3, as DNA: TGTGCCAGCAGCGGAGCCGGCAGCTCCTACAATGAGCAGTTCTTC.

The gene calls are TRBV19 and TRBJ2-1; D might be TRBD1 (6 bases). The CDR3 runs to 12 residues. CDR1 is LNHDA and CDR2 is SQIVND in the germline V gene (reference sequence). V lost 7 bases and J 4 bases, leaving 8 bases between the germline ends. The CDR3 protein is CASTGVYNEQFF. The DNA of the CDR3 is TGTGCCAGTACAGGGGTTTACAATGAGCAGTTCTTC.

The sample holds a few counts of this clone. The genes are TRBV4-1 and TRBJ2-7; unclear D gene. Germline CDR1 is MGHRA and CDR2 is YSYEKL. The CDR3 is made up of 16 amino acids. The V gene lost 2 bases and the J gene lost 0 bases, with 14 bases spanning the gap. DNA for the CDR3: TGCGCCAGCAGCCAAAGTTCCGCGGTGAGCTCCTACGAGCAGTACTTC. Translated, it gives CASSQSSAVSSYEQYF.

This clone was seen once. V is TRBV10-2 and J is TRBJ1-5; D is ambiguous. Germline V gene lookup returns CDR1 WSHSY and CDR2 SAAADI. V was clipped by 0 bases and J by 11 bases, with 14 bases between them. The CDR3 spans 14 residues. The CDR3 DNA is TGCGCCAGCAGTGAGTCCGCGGGCCCCCCGGCCCAGCATTTT. It codes for CASSESAGPPAQHF.

The chain uses TRBV10-3 and TRBJ2-3, with 7 bases identical to TRBD2. Germline V gene lookup returns CDR1 ENHRY and CDR2 SYGVKD. CDR3 size: 17 residues. V was clipped by 1 base and J by 0 bases; unmatched bases: 7. For the CDR3, the DNA is TGTGCCATCAGTGAGTGGGGCGGGAGCGATAGCACAGATACGCAGTATTTT. This gives the protein CAISEWGGSDSTDTQYF.

In this sample, this clone turned up a few times. This rearrangement joins TRBV5-1 to TRBJ2-1, with 13 bases fitting TRBD2. The CDR3 contains 16 residues. V was pared by 4 bases and J by 9 bases, with 10 bases of the junction left unmatched. Germline V CDR1 and CDR2: SGHRS, YFSETQ. The CDR3 nucleotides read TGCGCCAGCAGCCTATCCTGGACTAGCGGGAGTGGTGAGCAGTTCTTC. This translates into CASSLSWTSGSGEQFF.

A word on this clone: Distinct nucleotide sequences in the sample also encode this CDR3. This chain connects TRBV6-5 to TRBJ2-7, with TRBD1 identical over 7 bases. Germline V gene sequence: CDR1 MNHEY, CDR2 SVGAGI. The ends lost 6 bases at V and 4 bases at J; junction bases unmatched: 3. CDR3 length: 12 amino acids. CDR3 protein: CASSPTGYEQYF. In nucleotides, the CDR3 is TGTGCCAGCAGCCCGACAGGGTACGAGCAGTACTTC.

The rearrangement links TRBV7-9 to TRBJ2-5; no clear D gene. Germline V CDR1 and CDR2: SEHNR, FQNEAQ (reference sequence). Trimming took 2 bases from V and 4 from J, leaving 8 bases between them. The CDR3 extends over 13 amino acids. CDR3 in amino acids: CASSLPGGETQYF. The DNA for the CDR3 is TGTGCCAGCAGCTTACCGGGTGGAGAGACCCAGTACTTC.

This rearrangement joins TRBV7-3 to TRBJ1-2; D possibly corresponds to TRBD1 (6 bases). Trimming removed 5 bases from V and 6 bases from J, with 16 bases in between. The CDR3 is 14 amino acids. Germline-derived CDR1 and CDR2 are SGHTA and FQGTGA. The CDR3 DNA reads as TGTGCCAGCAGCCCGGACAGTCTGGGGCATGGCTACACCTTC. Translating it yields CASSPDSLGHGYTF.

This chain connects TRBV5-6 to TRBJ1-6, with D possibly TRBD1 on 5 matching bases. Deletions cut 4 bases from V and 7 bases from J, with 18 bases between. CDR1 SGHDT and CDR2 YYEEEE come from the germline V gene. CDR3 length equals 16 residues. Here the CDR3 DNA reads TGTGCCAGCAGCGCCAGGGTGTGGCCCACAAATTCACCCCTCCACTTT. Translating gives CASSARVWPTNSPLHF.

The chain employs TRBV7-9 and TRBJ2-3; 10 bases are a match to TRBD2. The CDR3 covers 16 residues. The trim removed 1 base at V and 2 bases at J, leaving 3 bases unmatched. The germline gives CDR1 SEHNR, CDR2 FQNEAQ (reference sequence). The DNA for the CDR3 is TGTGCCAGCAGCTTAGGGACTAGCGGACACACAGATACGCAGTATTTT. Its translation is CASSLGTSGHTDTQYF.

There are a few counts of this clone. The gene calls are TRBV10-3 and TRBJ2-4; TRBD2 might be the D (6 bases). Trimming shortened V by 6 bases and J by 4 bases, and 19 bases separated the two germline ends. Germline assignment: CDR1 ENHRY and CDR2 SYGVKD. This CDR3 has 16 residues. The CDR3 sequence is CAIRDPSRGTKNIQYF. The CDR3 DNA is TGTGCCATCAGGGACCCAAGTCGCGGGACTAAAAACATTCAGTACTTC.

The rearrangement links TRBV29-1 to TRBJ2-1, with TRBD2 matching over 7 bases. V trimming: 4 bases; J trimming: 5 bases; junction bases outside the gene matches: 8. The CDR3 is made up of 14 amino acids. Per the germline V gene, CDR1 is SQVTM and CDR2 is ANQGSEA. For the CDR3, the DNA is TGCAGCGTTGGTCCAGGGAGGGCAGACAATGAGCAGTTCTTC. It is translated as CSVGPGRADNEQFF.

This clone was seen more than once but under ten times. The J gene is TRBJ2-7, the V gene TRBV4-1, with 9 bases matching TRBD2. The germline gives CDR1 MGHRA, CDR2 YSYEKL. CDR3 length: 15 amino acids. Germline trimming cut 5 bases from V and 2 bases from J; bases unmatched to any gene: 7. The CDR3, as DNA: TGCGCCAGCAGCGACAATAGCGGGAGCGCCTACGAGCAGTACTTC. The encoded protein is CASSDNSGSAYEQYF.

The V and J genes are TRBV6-2 or TRBV6-3 and TRBJ2-3, with D maybe TRBD2 (6 bases). V was shortened by 2 bases and J by 2 bases, with 8 bases between the two germline ends. CDR3 length equals 14 residues. The germline gives CDR1 MNHEY, CDR2 SVGEGT. CDR3 sequence reads: CASSYTSSTDTQYF. CDR3 nucleotides: TGTGCCAGCAGTTACACTAGCTCCACAGATACGCAGTATTTT.

CDR3 amino acids: CASSLPGTSGSTDTQYF. As DNA, the CDR3 is TGCGCCAGCAGCCTTCCTGGGACTAGCGGGAGCACAGATACGCAGTATTTT. V gene TRBV5-1 combines with J gene TRBJ2-3; 12 nucleotides match TRBD2. This CDR3 comprises 17 residues. Germline V gene lookup returns CDR1 SGHRS and CDR2 YFSETQ. Trimming cost V 4 bases and J 0 bases; bases outside gene matches: 6.

V usage is TRBV7-2 and J usage is TRBJ2-5, with D uncertain. CDR1 SGHTA and CDR2 FQGNSA come from the germline V gene. Trimming stripped 1 base from V and 5 bases from J, with 14 bases between. The CDR3 is 15 amino acids. As DNA, the CDR3 is TGTGCCAGCAGCTTAGGGGTGACGACTGGGGAGACCCAGTACTTC. Residues: CASSLGVTTGETQYF.

V and J are TRBV7-9 and TRBJ2-1; 7 bases are a match to TRBD2. CDR1 and CDR2 from the germline V gene are SEHNR and FQNEAQ (reference sequence). The CDR3 extends over 14 amino acids. The J segment lost 9 bases and the V segment lost 2 bases, leaving 7 bases of the junction unmatched. The CDR3 is CASSLPGEGREQFF. In DNA form, the CDR3 reads TGTGCCAGCAGCTTACCGGGGGAGGGTCGTGAGCAGTTCTTC.

This clone appeared a few times. One end of the junction fails to match germline, which may point to a read error. The V gene is TRBV5-6, the J gene TRBJ2-1, with a tentative D call TRBD2 (7 bases). Germline V gene data show CDR1 as SGHDT and CDR2 as YYEEEE. This CDR3 has 17 residues. CDR3 protein: CPSRQSRGRGLYNEQFF. The CDR3 region has the DNA TGTCCCAGCAGACAAAGCCGGGGGCGGGGGCTATACAATGAGCAGTTCTTC.

The CDR3 loop reads CASSPNYDEQFF. The CDR3 DNA reads as TGCGCCAGCAGCCCTAATTACGATGAGCAGTTCTTC. This chain links TRBV5-1 with TRBJ2-1; no reliable D call. The V gene's germline CDR1 is SGHRS and CDR2 YFSETQ. V dropped 4 bases and J dropped 8 bases, with 10 bases sitting between them. This CDR3 spans 12 amino acids.